This record looks at one T cell receptor beta chain sequence and its context. Per the original methods: Amplification of reference gene primers was used by the study to estimate nucleated cell counts. Produced via immunoSEQ multiplex PCR; TCRdb's table is partial and in-frame only. From that table come the V and J calls and clone size; the DNA was used to work out D and trimming. The table records roughly 88,000 clones, around nine tenths of them present only once. The sample is drawn from a study of blood T cell repertoires in COVID-19. Turning to the study itself: The samples span acute and convalescent COVID-19 from the United States, Italy and Spain.

The CDR3 covers 16 residues. The germline CDR1 and CDR2 sequences are SGHRS and YFSETQ. V lost 3 bases, J lost 2 bases, and 6 bases stayed unmatched. Sequencing input: peripheral blood. V and J are TRBV5-1 and TRBJ2-1; 9 nucleotides match TRBD2. This clonotype was sampled from a woman aged 50 to 65 in a cohort sampled during active COVID-19. CDR3 protein: CASSSPSGGTYNEQFF. The CDR3 coding sequence is TGCGCCAGCAGCTCCCCCAGCGGGGGGACCTACAATGAGCAGTTCTTC.